This T cell receptor (beta chain) originates from a study of long-term antiretroviral therapy in people with HIV (dated 2022 in TCRdb). Notes on the research overall: The earliest samples were collected approximately a decade before the 2015 WHO recommendation for immediate ART, a period when ART was typically delayed until CD4 counts fell. A retrospective serial study tested whether ART initiation and durable HIV suppression were associated with changes in peripheral blood TRB repertoire composition and diversity. The cohort contributed 150 to 200 cryopreserved PBMC samples from about 33 adults with confirmed HIV infection, collected serially over a mean of approximately six years (range 1-12). Among the approximately 30 participants with HIV, eleven to twelve were female. No cross-contamination during QIAcube processing was seen in test extractions of a monoclonal T-cell line run alongside 30 to 35 polyclonal samples.

Of note for this clone: The specificity of this receptor is unknown. Per-base qualities were not stored, and no clone one base away is much larger.

To be included, a participant needed at least one PBMC sample from before ART initiation plus at least two post-ART samples. All participants with HIV were treated in the United States of America. Cryopreserved samples of about 0.95-10 million PBMC were thawed and washed before DNA extraction. At the time of the earliest PBMC sample, participants with HIV were aged between roughly 20 and 55 years. PBMC samples were contributed by each participant from 1-4 timepoints before ART initiation and 2-8 timepoints after ART initiation, with a median of 7 samples. For every participant, serial HIV viral load, CD4+ T-cell count, ART history and demographic data were obtained. Genomic DNA was extracted from unsorted PBMC with a Qiagen kit on a QIAcube, processed in batches of 12 samples. Spanning cysteine to phenylalanine, the CDR3 consists of 18 amino acids. The kept DNA is CDR3 alone, 54 bases in frame from the first base. Based on the germline V gene, the CDR1 and CDR2 sequences are WSHSY and SAAADI. Trimming removed 0 bases from V and 0 bases from J; the gene matches leave 9 bases unexplained.

The immunoSEQ hsTCRB v3.0 assay was used at survey level resolution to sequence the TRB variable region. The target sequencing depth for TRB was about 40,000-55,000 T-cell genomes per sample. An Illumina MiSeq with a v3 150-cycle kit was used to sequence the pooled TRB libraries. The study's own analysis went as follows. Repertoire analysis was run in R within a reproducible Nextflow workflow that covered QC, data transformation and analysis. LymphoSeq2, an R package for exploring AIRR-Seq data, was used to implement the custom analyses. A few samples yielding fewer than 5000 total TRB sequences were excluded, leaving 188 analyzed HIV repertoires. Of the roughly 180 retained HIV repertoires, almost 60 were collected before and around 130 after ART initiation. Each repertoire was downsampled to 5000 TRB nucleotide sequences, and summary statistics were averaged across 100 downsampling iterations. TRB sequences were retained for analysis only if CDR3 regions of at least seven amino acids were present. Two measures captured diversity: a Shannon entropy-derived clonality score and the Gini coefficient. Repertoire networks linked the top 5000 CDR3 amino acid sequences whenever two sequences differed by an edit distance of one. For TRB CDR3 amino acid sequences, antigen specificity groups and MHC restriction were predicted with GLIPH2. To flag known associations with CMV, EBV, HIV or tissue antigens, CDR3 amino acid sequences were compared against VDJdb and McPAS-TCR. Pre-ART, post-ART and control groups were compared with Wilcoxon signed-rank tests and Holm-Bonferroni correction. This is the immuneACCESS table as TCRdb keeps it, with only in-frame sequences that have V and J called. A part of the clones is gone; compared with another copy, unresolved V genes explain less than half, and the rest is unexplained. The DNA was the basis for D and trimming; V, J and clone size are from that table. The sample table lists tens of thousands of clones, about 85% of them with a count of one. Together, the top ten hold 7.5% to 9% of the sample.

On the study overall, not on this receptor specifically: Compared with controls, HIV repertoires had narrower CDR3 length ranges, and the network structure pointed to an antigen-experienced repertoire that shifted only slightly toward naive after ART. Since PBMC availability was limited, sequencing covered only the TCR beta chain, with no alpha chain pairing. Starting ART was linked to a significant rise in TRB diversity, yet even after long-term ART the diversity remained significantly lower than in transplant donor controls. Because pre-ART samples had limited cell numbers, unsorted PBMC were profiled rather than sorted CD4+ and CD8+ T cells. Expanded TRB clones identified before ART initiation dominated the repertoire at all time points, although this dominance fluctuated and declined in many PLHIV after ART. The samples span the years 2004 to 2017, and the ART regimens used at that time may not be as effective as current regimens. No data were available on ART adherence, viral resistance or therapy changes, limiting inferences about post-ART repertoire changes.

This clonotype was obtained from a man aged 35 to 55 with HIV. The chain is encoded by TRBV10-2 joined to TRBJ2-3; TRBD2 lines up with 7 middle nucleotides. The sequencing used unsorted PBMCs, collected roughly 4.8 years after starting antiretroviral therapy. The CDR3 loop reads CASSESMRRGMSTDTQYF. The DNA sequence is given as TGCGCCAGCAGTGAGTCGATGAGGCGGGGGATGAGCACAGATACGCAGTATTTT.